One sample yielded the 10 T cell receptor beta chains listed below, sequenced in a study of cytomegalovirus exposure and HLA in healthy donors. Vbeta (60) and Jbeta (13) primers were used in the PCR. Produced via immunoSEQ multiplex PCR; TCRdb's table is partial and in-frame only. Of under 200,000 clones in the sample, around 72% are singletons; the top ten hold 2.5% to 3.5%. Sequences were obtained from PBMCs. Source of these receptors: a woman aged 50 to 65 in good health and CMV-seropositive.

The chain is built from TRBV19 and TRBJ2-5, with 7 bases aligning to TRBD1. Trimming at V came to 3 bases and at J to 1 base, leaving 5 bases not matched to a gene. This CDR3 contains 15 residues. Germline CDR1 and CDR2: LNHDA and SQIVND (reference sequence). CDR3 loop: CASSINRDSQETQYF. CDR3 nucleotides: TGTGCCAGTAGTATTAACCGGGACAGCCAAGAGACCCAGTACTTC.

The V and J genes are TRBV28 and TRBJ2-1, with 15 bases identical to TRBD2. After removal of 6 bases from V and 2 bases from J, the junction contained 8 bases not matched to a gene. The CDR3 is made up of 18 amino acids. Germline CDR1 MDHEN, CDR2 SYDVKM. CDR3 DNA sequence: TGTGCCAGCAGGCCGGGACTAGCGGGAGGTGGGCCCTACAATGAGCAGTTCTTC. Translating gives CASRPGLAGGGPYNEQFF.

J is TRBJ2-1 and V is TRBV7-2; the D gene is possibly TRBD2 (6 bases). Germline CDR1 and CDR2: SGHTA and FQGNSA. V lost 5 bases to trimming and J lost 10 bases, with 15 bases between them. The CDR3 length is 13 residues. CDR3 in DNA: TGTGCCAGCAGCCCCGGACGGGGGAGGGAGCAGTTCTTC. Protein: CASSPGRGREQFF.

The CDR3 protein is CASSLTSGSPHEQYF. The CDR3, as DNA: TGTGCCAGCAGTTTGACTAGCGGGAGTCCCCACGAGCAGTACTTC. The chain couples TRBV28 to TRBJ2-7, with 12 nucleotides matching TRBD2. Germline trimming cut 3 bases from V and 5 bases from J; bases unmatched to any gene: 5. Germline CDR1 and CDR2: MDHEN and SYDVKM. The CDR3 consists of 15 residues.

CDR3 in DNA: TGTGCCAGCAGTCTTCGGGGGTTAGGCACTGAAGCTTTCTTT. This gives the protein CASSLRGLGTEAFF. This chain links TRBV6-1 with TRBJ1-1; maybe TRBD1 (5 bases). V lost 5 bases to trimming and J lost 4 bases, with 14 bases between them. Germline CDR1 reads MNHNS; CDR2 reads SASEGT. This CDR3 has 14 residues.

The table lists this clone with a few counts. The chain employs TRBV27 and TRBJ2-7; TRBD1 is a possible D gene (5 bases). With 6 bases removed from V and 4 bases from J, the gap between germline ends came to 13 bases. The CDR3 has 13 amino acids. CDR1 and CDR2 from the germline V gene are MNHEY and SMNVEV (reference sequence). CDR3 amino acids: CASRSTGSYEQYF. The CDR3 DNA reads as TGTGCCAGCAGATCCACAGGATCGTACGAGCAGTACTTC.

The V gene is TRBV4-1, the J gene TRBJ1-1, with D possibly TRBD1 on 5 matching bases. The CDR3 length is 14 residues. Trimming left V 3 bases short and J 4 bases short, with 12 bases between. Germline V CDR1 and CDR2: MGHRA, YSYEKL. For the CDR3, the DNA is TGCGCCAGCAGCCATCCCCCTCAGGGCACTGAAGCTTTCTTT. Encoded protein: CASSHPPQGTEAFF.

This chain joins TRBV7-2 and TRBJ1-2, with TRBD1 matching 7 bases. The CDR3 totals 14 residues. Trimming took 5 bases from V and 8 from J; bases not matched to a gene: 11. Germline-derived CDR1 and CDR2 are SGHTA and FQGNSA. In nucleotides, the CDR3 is TGTGCCAGCAGCGAGAGGGGACAGCCCACCGGCTACACCTTC. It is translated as CASSERGQPTGYTF.

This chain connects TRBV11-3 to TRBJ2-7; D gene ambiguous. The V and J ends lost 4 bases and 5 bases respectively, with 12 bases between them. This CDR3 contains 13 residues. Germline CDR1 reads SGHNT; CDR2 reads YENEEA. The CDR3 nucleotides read TGTGCCAGCAGCTACCCCGAGCCAAACGAGCAGTACTTC. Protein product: CASSYPEPNEQYF.

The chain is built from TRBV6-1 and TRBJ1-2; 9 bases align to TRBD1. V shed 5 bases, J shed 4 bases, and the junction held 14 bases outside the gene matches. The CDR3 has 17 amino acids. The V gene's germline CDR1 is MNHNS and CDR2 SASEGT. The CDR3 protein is CASSKDAGQGSLYGYTF. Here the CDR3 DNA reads TGTGCCAGCAGTAAAGATGCAGGACAGGGGAGTCTCTATGGCTACACCTTC.